One and the same sample provided the 29 T cell receptor beta chains below, sequenced in a study of blood T cell repertoires in COVID-19. Produced via immunoSEQ multiplex PCR; TCRdb's table is partial and in-frame only. The sample consists of nearly 250,000 clones, roughly 85% of them appearing once. The specimen sequenced was PBMCs or T cells enriched from blood (not recorded which). All receptors come from a woman in her forties or fifties with acute COVID-19.

The CDR3 DNA sequence: TGTGCCAGCAGCCAAGGCGGATATAATTCACCCCTCCACTTT. As protein: CASSQGGYNSPLHF. The chain recombines TRBV3-1 (or the pseudogene TRBV3-2) with TRBJ1-6, with unresolved D. The length of the CDR3 is 14 residues. Trimming pared 1 base from V and 4 bases from J, leaving 5 bases between. CDR1 is LGHDT and CDR2 is YNNKEL in the germline V gene (reference sequence).

The chain employs TRBV19 and TRBJ2-6, with a weak D call TRBD1 (6 bases). The CDR3 has 15 residues. The germline V gene has CDR1 LNHDA and CDR2 SQIVND (reference sequence). V was clipped by 4 bases and J by 4 bases, with 11 bases between them. The CDR3 coding sequence is TGTGCCAGTAGTAGGACAGTTACGGGGGCCAACGTCCTGACTTTC. Translating it yields CASSRTVTGANVLTF. Filled out from reference TRBV19 and TRBJ2-6, the complete variable domain reads DGGITQSPKYLFRKEGQNVTLSCEQNLNHDAMYWYRQDPGQGLRLIYYSQIVNDFQKGDIAEGYSVSREKKESFPLTVTSAQKNPTAFYLCASSRTVTGANVLTFGAGSRLTVL.

The chain has TRBV5-8 and TRBJ2-5; no firm D call. The CDR3 covers 16 residues. The germline V gene encodes CDR1 SGHTS and CDR2 YDEGEE. V lost 0 bases, J lost 0 bases, and 12 bases lay in between. This chain's CDR3 is CASSLGRSTYQETQYF. The CDR3 nucleotides read TGTGCCAGCAGCTTGGGCAGGTCCACATACCAAGAGACCCAGTACTTC.

This clone was recorded a few times. The CDR3 sequence: CASSLEGTGGGWSIQYF. As DNA, the CDR3 is TGTGCCAGCAGCTTAGAAGGGACAGGGGGAGGGTGGAGCATTCAGTACTTC. The J gene is TRBJ2-4, the V gene TRBV7-6; 11 positions match TRBD1. J was trimmed by 9 bases and V by 1 base; bases with no gene match: 11. The germline CDR1 and CDR2 sequences are SGHVS and FNYEAQ. The CDR3 contains 17 residues.

The count of this clone is one. The J gene is TRBJ2-2, the V gene TRBV7-2, with D perhaps matching TRBD2 (7 bases). V was trimmed by 4 bases and J by 4 bases, leaving 10 bases between them. Per the germline V gene, CDR1 is SGHTA and CDR2 is FQGNSA. The CDR3 has 14 residues. CDR3 amino acids: CASSSAGATGELFF. CDR3 DNA: TGTGCCAGCAGCTCTGCGGGGGCCACCGGGGAGCTGTTTTTT.

V usage is TRBV2 and J usage is TRBJ2-3; 7 positions match TRBD1. CDR1 SNHLY and CDR2 FYNNEI come from the germline V gene. The ends lost 5 bases at V and 14 bases at J; junction bases unmatched: 10. This CDR3 contains 12 residues. This CDR3 is CASSLPGQRLYF. As DNA, the CDR3 is TGTGCCAGCAGTCTCCCGGGACAGCGATTGTATTTT.

V gene TRBV18 combines with J gene TRBJ1-4; D is unresolved. Between the trimmed V and J ends, which lost 2 bases and 4 bases, there was a span of 23 bases. Germline CDR1 and CDR2: KGHSH and LQKENI. This CDR3 spans 19 amino acids. CDR3 in DNA: TGTGCCAGCTCACCATTCGTCATCACCAACGACTATTATAATGAAAAACTGTTTTTT. Its translation is CASSPFVITNDYYNEKLFF.

The chain employs TRBV6-9 and TRBJ1-4, with 11 bases lining up with TRBD1. The CDR3 covers 17 residues. Germline V gives CDR1 MNHGY, CDR2 SVAAGI. The ends lost 2 bases at V and 7 bases at J; junction bases unmatched: 9. The CDR3 sequence is CASSYKDRGRLVEKLFF. CDR3 nucleotides: TGTGCCAGCAGTTATAAGGACAGGGGGCGCCTCGTTGAAAAACTGTTTTTT.

This chain connects TRBV5-4 to TRBJ1-3; a weak D match, TRBD1 (6 bases). Germline assignment: CDR1 SGHNT and CDR2 YYREEE (reference sequence). The ends were cut back, 2 bases at V and 1 base at J, with 13 bases in the middle. The CDR3 covers 16 residues. This chain's CDR3 is CASSFPGQPSGNTIYF. CDR3 DNA: TGTGCCAGCAGCTTTCCGGGACAACCTTCTGGAAACACCATATATTTT.

The chain employs TRBV6-5 and TRBJ1-6, with TRBD1 as a possible D gene (5 bases). V was clipped by 7 bases and J by 7 bases, with 17 bases between them. Germline-derived CDR1 and CDR2 are MNHEY and SVGAGI. The CDR3 spans 15 residues. The CDR3 coding sequence is TGTGCCAGCATCCAAACGGGGGACCCGAATTCACCCCTCCACTTT. Amino acids: CASIQTGDPNSPLHF.

The chain is built from TRBV15 and TRBJ2-3; 7 positions agree with TRBD1. From germline, CDR1 is LNHNV and CDR2 YYDKDF (reference sequence). V lost 6 bases, J lost 2 bases, and 8 bases stayed unmatched. The length of the CDR3 is 15 residues. The CDR3, as DNA: TGTGCCACCAGTATAGGACAGGAGCTCACAGATACGCAGTATTTT. Protein product: CATSIGQELTDTQYF.

CDR3 sequence reads: CASSEGRGGTTDTQYF. DNA for the CDR3: TGTGCCAGCAGCGAGGGGAGGGGCGGAACCACAGATACGCAGTATTTT. V usage is TRBV9 and J usage is TRBJ2-3; 7 bases are shared with TRBD2. The germline CDR1 and CDR2 sequences are SGDLS and YYNGEE. With 3 bases clipped from V and 2 bases from J, the junction kept 9 bases outside the gene matches. The CDR3 extends over 16 amino acids.

The gene calls are TRBV15 and TRBJ1-4; D call uncertain. Trimming left V 3 bases short and J 0 bases short, with 5 bases between. The CDR3 totals 14 residues. Germline V gene lookup returns CDR1 LNHNV and CDR2 YYDKDF (reference sequence). CDR3 in DNA: TGTGCCACCAGCAGGGGAGCAACTAATGAAAAACTGTTTTTT. Amino acids: CATSRGATNEKLFF.

This chain joins TRBV5-1 and TRBJ2-5, with a tentative D call TRBD1 (6 bases). Germline loops: CDR1 SGHRS, CDR2 YFSETQ. Deletions cut 4 bases from V and 3 bases from J, with 16 bases between. The CDR3 extends over 15 amino acids. For the CDR3, the DNA is TGCGCCAGCAGCCTCAGGGGTTTTGGGGAAGAGACCCAGTACTTC. Its protein product is CASSLRGFGEETQYF.

The rearrangement links TRBV30 to TRBJ1-6; TRBD1 matches 8 bases. CDR1 and CDR2 from the germline V gene are GTSNPN and SVGIG (reference sequence). The CDR3 spans 16 residues. The V segment lost 4 bases and the J segment 2 bases; nucleotides outside the gene matches: 7. CDR3 sequence reads: CAWTPGTGPYNSPLHF. As DNA, the CDR3 is TGTGCCTGGACTCCCGGGACAGGACCCTATAATTCACCCCTCCACTTT.

This rearrangement joins TRBV19 to TRBJ1-1; 7 positions match TRBD1. The junction had 3 bases not matched to a gene; V was cut back by 6 bases and J by 5 bases. From germline, CDR1 is LNHDA and CDR2 SQIVND (reference sequence). The length of the CDR3 is 12 residues. The CDR3 protein is CASSPGGTEAFF. The CDR3, as DNA: TGTGCCAGTAGCCCAGGGGGGACTGAAGCTTTCTTT.

The chain is built from TRBV9 and TRBJ1-2; 8 positions match TRBD1. Germline V gives CDR1 SGDLS, CDR2 YYNGEE. This CDR3 has 14 residues. V lost 4 bases to trimming and J lost 7 bases; unmatched junction nucleotides: 9. The CDR3 loop is CASSFRTGQGGYTF. The CDR3 coding sequence is TGTGCCAGCAGCTTTCGGACAGGGCAGGGTGGCTACACCTTC.

This chain joins TRBV29-1 and TRBJ1-4, with 7 positions matching TRBD1. Germline CDR1 is SQVTM and CDR2 is ANQGSEA. CDR3 length: 12 residues. Losses at the gene ends were 7 bases for V and 2 bases for J; bases not matched to a gene: 1. CDR3 DNA sequence: TGCAGCGGACAGGGCACTAATGAAAAACTGTTTTTT. This encodes CSGQGTNEKLFF.

The chain combines TRBV5-1 with TRBJ1-2; 12 nucleotides match TRBD1. The CDR3 covers 14 residues. Germline V lookup: CDR1 SGHRS, CDR2 YFSETQ. J was trimmed by 8 bases and V by 3 bases; bases with no gene match: 5. CDR3 residues: CASSWGTGGAGYTF. The CDR3 nucleotides are TGCGCCAGCAGCTGGGGGACAGGGGGCGCCGGCTACACCTTC.

The V and J genes are TRBV30 and TRBJ1-1, with D perhaps TRBD1 (5 bases). The ends were cut back, 8 bases at V and 6 bases at J, with 19 bases in the middle. The CDR3 sequence is 13 residues long. Per germline, CDR1 GTSNPN and CDR2 SVGIG (reference sequence). CDR3 residues: CAALKRGWSEAFF. Written as DNA, the CDR3 is TGTGCCGCCCTTAAAAGGGGCTGGTCTGAAGCTTTCTTT.

The V and J genes are TRBV5-1 and TRBJ2-2, with 7 nucleotides matching TRBD2. Trimming removed 5 bases from V and 4 bases from J; junction bases left unmatched: 5. The length of the CDR3 is 14 residues. Germline V gene sequence: CDR1 SGHRS, CDR2 YFSETQ. This CDR3 reads CASSSGTTTGELFF. The CDR3 nucleotides read TGCGCCAGCAGTTCCGGGACTACCACCGGGGAGCTGTTTTTT.

This clone was picked up one time. The gene calls are TRBV19 and TRBJ2-2; 9 nucleotides match TRBD1. Germline values: CDR1 LNHDA, CDR2 SQIVND (reference sequence). J was trimmed by 6 bases and V by 3 bases; bases with no gene match: 8. The CDR3 contains 16 residues. CDR3 protein: CASSIWGTGRAGELFF. The CDR3 bases are TGTGCCAGTAGTATTTGGGGGACAGGGCGAGCCGGGGAGCTGTTTTTT.

The chain carries TRBV7-2 and TRBJ2-3, with D possibly being TRBD2 (5 bases). The V and J ends lost 7 bases and 1 base respectively, with 21 bases between them. The CDR3 covers 17 residues. Germline V gene lookup returns CDR1 SGHTA and CDR2 FQGNSA. CDR3 sequence reads: CASNAVERSSGTDTQYF. The DNA for the CDR3 is TGTGCCAGCAACGCAGTAGAGCGGAGCTCGGGCACAGATACGCAGTATTTT.

The CDR3 DNA is TGTGCCAGCAGTGTTTCCAGCGGGGGGGATCGGCCGCAGTATTTT. Translation gives CASSVSSGGDRPQYF. The chain employs TRBV2 and TRBJ2-3; the match to TRBD2 covers 10 bases. The CDR3 covers 15 residues. Trimming removed 4 bases from V and 10 bases from J; junction bases left unmatched: 11. In germline, CDR1 is SNHLY, CDR2 FYNNEI.

The chain employs TRBV29-1 and TRBJ2-3; 11 nucleotides align to TRBD2. This CDR3 is built from 16 residues. CDR1 and CDR2 from the germline V gene are SQVTM and ANQGSEA. Trimming at V came to 5 bases and at J to 4 bases, leaving 11 bases not matched to a gene. The CDR3 is CSVRSALAGGPDTQYF. CDR3 DNA sequence: TGCAGCGTTCGATCAGCGTTAGCGGGGGGGCCAGATACGCAGTATTTT.

This chain uses TRBV18 with TRBJ2-6, with 7 bases identical to TRBD1. CDR3 length: 17 residues. V trimming: 5 bases; J trimming: 0 bases; junction bases outside the gene matches: 7. The germline V gene encodes CDR1 KGHSH and CDR2 LQKENI. CDR3 protein: CASSNTGVSSGANVLTF. The CDR3 nucleotides read TGTGCCAGCTCAAACACAGGGGTCAGCTCTGGGGCCAACGTCCTGACTTTC.

This rearrangement joins TRBV10-3 to TRBJ1-2, with D perhaps matching TRBD1 (5 bases). Germline CDR1 ENHRY, CDR2 SYGVKD. V was trimmed by 9 bases and J by 1 base, leaving 12 bases between them. The CDR3 contains 13 residues. Here the CDR3 reads CAIGTGDNYGYTF. CDR3 nucleotide sequence: TGTGCCATTGGAACAGGAGATAACTATGGCTACACCTTC.

The gene calls are TRBV9 and TRBJ2-1; 8 bases are shared with TRBD2. Germline CDR1 is SGDLS and CDR2 is YYNGEE. The CDR3 covers 16 residues. Unmatched junction bases numbered 9, after V lost 0 bases and J lost 7 bases. The CDR3 loop reads CASSVVPAGANNEQFF. CDR3 nucleotides: TGTGCCAGCAGCGTAGTCCCAGCGGGGGCCAATAATGAGCAGTTCTTC.

V gene TRBV5-6 combines with J gene TRBJ2-6; D perhaps matches TRBD1 (6 bases). V lost 2 bases and J 3 bases, leaving 12 bases between the germline ends. Germline lookup yields CDR1 SGHDT and CDR2 YYEEEE. This CDR3 has 16 amino acids. This CDR3 is CASSFRGIRGANVLTF. The CDR3 bases are TGTGCCAGCAGCTTCAGGGGCATACGTGGGGCCAACGTCCTGACTTTC.